This record concerns one T cell receptor beta chain sequence. Its cognate antigen is unknown. The limits of the CDR3 on the DNA are not certain, so only TCRdb's listed CDR3 is given. TCRdb used MiXCR to reprocess the reads, holding one entry per CDR3 protein. The data show approximately 310,000 distinct CDR3 sequences, around a quarter seen once. The length of the CDR3 is 15 amino acids, counting both ends. Germline V CDR1 and CDR2: LGHNT, FRNRAP. This sample is part of a study of T cell repertoires in cytomegalovirus infection. Study at large: Matching HLA type, along with CMV infection, was indicated by public TCR beta signatures.

Study-level results: The response measured ex vivo was dominated by TCR beta clonotypes (HLA-C-restricted and CMV-specific). The cumulative frequency of public TCR beta families identified carriers of CMV plus the relevant HLA.

The rearrangement joins TRBV12-5 to TRBJ1-1; the D call in the table, TRBD1, was not verified against the DNA. This clonotype was obtained from a human donor in good health (CMV status not recorded). Some clones in this sample may be carry-over from other donors' samples. Sequencing was performed on cultured PBMCs, taken from culture after CMV antigen stimulation. CDR3 sequence reads: CASGLGTGGGTEAFF.